These T cell receptor beta chains were read from a single sample in a study of regulatory T cells in long-lasting Graves disease. TCRdb redid the calling of the multiplex PCR reads with MiXCR, one entry per CDR3 protein. The table has 400,000 or so distinct CDR3 sequences, around 22% seen once. This material consisted of peripheral blood mononuclear cells (PBMCs), taken when the disease was refractory, from a patient treated with antithyroid drugs. These receptor sequences come from a female donor with Graves disease. The CDR3 runs from the conserved cysteine through the conserved F or W. Each record gives: D gene, V gene, J gene, clone size, CDR3 DNA, CDR3 protein. A D gene is named only where the DNA matches it firmly. Clone sizes are given selectively: once, few, many, or a class where the clone is expanded.

>TRBD2|TRBV20-1|TRBJ2-7|.
TGCAGTGCTAAGGACGGGTGGACTAGCGGGACCGCGGGCAACGAGCAGTACTTC
CSAKDGWTSGTAGNEQYF
>TRBD1|TRBV20-1|TRBJ1-2|few
TGCAGTGCTAGAGATACCTTGAGGACAGGGTTCGACTATGGCTACACCTTC
CSARDTLRTGFDYGYTF
>.|TRBV10-3|TRBJ2-5|.
TGTGCCATCAGTGGAAATTGGCGGGGTGAGAAAGAGACCCAGTACTTC
CAISGNWRGEKETQYF
>.|TRBV2|TRBJ2-1|few
TGTGCCAGCAGAGCCCCGGGCAATGAGCAGTTCTTC
CASRAPGNEQFF
>TRBD1|TRBV10-3|TRBJ1-1|.
TGTGCCATCAGTGCGCGGACAGGGTCTGATGAAGCTTTCTTT
CAISARTGSDEAFF
>TRBD1|TRBV19|TRBJ1-1|.
TGTGCCAGTAGTATCCCATCGACAGGGAGGAACACTGAAGCTTTCTTT
CASSIPSTGRNTEAFF
>.|TRBV30|TRBJ1-1|.
TGTGCCTGGAGTGTTGGCGGGATCTCTAACACTGAAGCTTTCTTT
CAWSVGGISNTEAFF
>TRBD2|TRBV20-1|TRBJ2-5|few
TGCAGTGCTAGAGATCTAGCGGGGAGCACGGAGACCCAGTACTTC
CSARDLAGSTETQYF
>.|TRBV19|TRBJ2-6|.
TGTGCCACGTCCCGGGACGCTACCGGGGCCAACGTCCTGACTTTC
CATSRDATGANVLTF
>TRBD2|TRBV5-1|TRBJ2-7|few
TGCGCCAGCAGCACTAGCGGAGCCTACGAGCAGTACTTC
CASSTSGAYEQYF
>.|TRBV29-1|TRBJ2-7|few
TGCAGCGTTGACGGGGGTGCGGGCGAGCAGTACTTC
CSVDGGAGEQYF
>TRBD2|TRBV20-1|TRBJ2-1|.
TGCAGTGCTAGAAACGGCGGGAGGGTCAGTGAGCAGTTCTTC
CSARNGGRVSEQFF
>TRBD1|TRBV29-1|TRBJ1-4|.
TGCAGCGTTGTATCCCCGACAGGGGCCTATAATGAAAAACTGTTTTTT
CSVVSPTGAYNEKLFF
>TRBD2|TRBV4-2|TRBJ2-5|many
TGTGCCAGCAGCCACACCTGGGGACTAGCGGCTCAAGAGACCCAGTACTTC
CASSHTWGLAAQETQYF
>.|TRBV3-1|TRBJ1-1|.
TGTGCCAGCAGCCTCGCCCAAACGTCGGGCACTGAAGCTTTCTTT
CASSLAQTSGTEAFF
>.|TRBV15|TRBJ1-2|.
TGTGCCACCAGCAGAGGAGGGCCCCAGGGCTATGGCTACACCTTC
CATSRGGPQGYGYTF
>.|TRBV5-1|TRBJ2-7|.
TGCGCCAGCAGCTTGGGGGCGGGACCCTCCTACGAGCAGTACTTC
CASSLGAGPSYEQYF
>.|TRBV19|TRBJ1-4|many
TGTGCCAGTACGGATTGGGGGGGCCTTAATGAAAAACTGTTTTTT
CASTDWGGLNEKLFF
>TRBD1|TRBV5-5|TRBJ2-7|.
TGTGCCAGCAGCTACGGACAGGGCGGGTCCTACGAGCAGTACTTC
CASSYGQGGSYEQYF
>TRBD1|TRBV18|TRBJ2-7|many
TGTGCCAGCTCACCAACCGGGACAGGGAAAGCCTACGAGCAGTACTTC
CASSPTGTGKAYEQYF
>TRBD2|TRBV5-1|TRBJ2-7|.
TGCGCCAGCAGCGAAGGCGGGAGTTCCGACGAGCAGTACTTC
CASSEGGSSDEQYF
>.|TRBV12-3/TRBV12-4|TRBJ1-5|.
TGTGCCAGCAGCCCAATCGGGGGTTCACGCAATCAGCCCCAGCATTTT
CASSPIGGSRNQPQHF
>.|TRBV7-9|TRBJ1-3|once
TGTGCCAGCAGCTGGGACATCTCTGGAAACACCATATATTTT
CASSWDISGNTIYF
>TRBD2|TRBV30|TRBJ2-7|many
TGTGCCGGGACTAGCGGGCGCTCCTACGAGCAGTACTTC
CAGTSGRSYEQYF
>.|TRBV20-1|TRBJ1-5|.
TGCAGTGCTAGAGTGGGGGATAGCAATCAGCCCCAGCATTTT
CSARVGDSNQPQHF
>.|TRBV2|TRBJ1-2|many
TGTGCCAGCAGTGATCAAAGGGGAGAGGGCTACACCTTC
CASSDQRGEGYTF
>TRBD2|TRBV19|TRBJ2-2|.
TGTGCCAGTATAGGGACTAGCGACACCGGGGAGCTGTTTTTT
CASIGTSDTGELFF
>.|TRBV12-3/TRBV12-4|TRBJ1-2|many
TGTGCCAGCAGCCTCAGCCAAGCTAACTATGGCTACACCTTC
CASSLSQANYGYTF
>.|TRBV5-1|TRBJ1-1|few
TGCGCCAGCAGCGGGGGAGAGGGGCGATTGAACACTGAAGCTTTCTTT
CASSGGEGRLNTEAFF
>.|TRBV28|TRBJ1-4|many
TGTGCCAGCAACCCCCAAGGACAAAATGAAAAACTGTTTTTT
CASNPQGQNEKLFF
>.|TRBV7-2|TRBJ2-1|.
TGTGCCAGCAGGGAGGGGACGTACAATGAGCAGTTCTTC
CASREGTYNEQFF
>.|TRBV19|TRBJ1-1|once
TGTGCCAGTAGTACACTTTCGGGGACCACTGAAGCTTTCTTT
CASSTLSGTTEAFF
>TRBD1|TRBV28|TRBJ1-6|many
TGTGCCAGCAGTTTCGACGGACAGGGCGGCTCACCCCTCCACTTT
CASSFDGQGGSPLHF
>TRBD1|TRBV28|TRBJ2-7|.
TGTGCCAGTAGTCCCGGGACAGGGGGACTATTGTACGAGCAGTACTTC
CASSPGTGGLLYEQYF
>.|TRBV29-1|TRBJ1-2|few
TGCAGCGTTGCGGGGGGACGGGAGAACTATGGCTACACCTTC
CSVAGGRENYGYTF
>.|TRBV30|TRBJ2-2|.
TGTGCCTGGAGGGGGACCCGAGGAACCGGGGAGCTGTTTTTT
CAWRGTRGTGELFF
>TRBD1|TRBV29-1|TRBJ1-1|few
TGCAGCGCAAAACAGGGGTTTCTGAACACTGAAGCTTTCTTT
CSAKQGFLNTEAFF
>.|TRBV5-1|TRBJ1-1|few
TGCGCCAGCAGCTTGTCTGGGCACATGAACACTGAAGCTTTCTTT
CASSLSGHMNTEAFF
>.|TRBV12-3/TRBV12-4|TRBJ2-2|few
TGTGCCAGCAGTTTCTCGAAGGGTGGAAGCCTTTTGGCCGCCGGGGAGCTGTTTTTT
CASSFSKGGSLLAAGELFF
>.|TRBV7-6|TRBJ1-1|.
TGTGCCAGCAGCCTTGGGGCTTTCTTT
CASSLGAFF
>.|TRBV2|TRBJ1-5|few
TGTGCCAGCAGTGGTTTGGAAGGGGACAATCAGCCCCAGCATTTT
CASSGLEGDNQPQHF
>.|TRBV5-1|TRBJ1-2|.
TGCGCCAGCAGAAAGGCAGGGAGTAACTATGGCTACACCTTC
CASRKAGSNYGYTF
>.|TRBV30|TRBJ1-2|many
TGTGCCTGGAAGCTAGGCAGGCGGACCTATGGCTACACCTTC
CAWKLGRRTYGYTF
>.|TRBV19|TRBJ1-1|.
TGTGCCAGTAGACGCAGGGATGTGATGAACACTGAAGCTTTCTTT
CASRRRDVMNTEAFF
>.|TRBV12-3/TRBV12-4|TRBJ2-2|.
TGTGCCAGCAGTTTGTCGGAGAAGGCGAACACCGGGGAGCTGTTTTTT
CASSLSEKANTGELFF
>.|TRBV2|TRBJ1-1|.
TGTGCCAGCACGGCGGCCTTCCCAACTGAAGCTTTCTTT
CASTAAFPTEAFF
>TRBD2|TRBV4-2|TRBJ2-2|.
TGTGCCAGCAGCCAAGATTCTGGGGGGGCGAACACCGGGGAGCTGTTTTTT
CASSQDSGGANTGELFF
>.|TRBV6-2/TRBV6-3|TRBJ2-6|few
TGTGCCAGCAGTTACTCTGCCGGGTATTACTCTGGGGCCAACGTCCTGACTTTC
CASSYSAGYYSGANVLTF
>.|TRBV7-3|TRBJ2-5|.
TGTGCCAGCAGCTTATCTAGCTGGGAGACCCAGTACTTC
CASSLSSWETQYF
>.|TRBV5-1|TRBJ1-1|many
TGCGCCAGCAGCTTTGCGGACGGCGGAGGGGTGAACACTGAAGCTTTCTTT
CASSFADGGGVNTEAFF
>TRBD2|TRBV20-1|TRBJ2-1|few
TGCAGTGCTAGAGGTCAAACGGGAGGAGATGCCGGCGAGCAGTTCTTC
CSARGQTGGDAGEQFF
>.|TRBV4-1|TRBJ1-5|many
TGCGCCAGCAGCCAAGGGACGGGAGATCAGCCCCAGCATTTT
CASSQGTGDQPQHF
>TRBD1|TRBV13|TRBJ1-2|few
TGTGCCAGCAGCGGTCGACAGGGCGGGGATGGCTACACCTTC
CASSGRQGGDGYTF